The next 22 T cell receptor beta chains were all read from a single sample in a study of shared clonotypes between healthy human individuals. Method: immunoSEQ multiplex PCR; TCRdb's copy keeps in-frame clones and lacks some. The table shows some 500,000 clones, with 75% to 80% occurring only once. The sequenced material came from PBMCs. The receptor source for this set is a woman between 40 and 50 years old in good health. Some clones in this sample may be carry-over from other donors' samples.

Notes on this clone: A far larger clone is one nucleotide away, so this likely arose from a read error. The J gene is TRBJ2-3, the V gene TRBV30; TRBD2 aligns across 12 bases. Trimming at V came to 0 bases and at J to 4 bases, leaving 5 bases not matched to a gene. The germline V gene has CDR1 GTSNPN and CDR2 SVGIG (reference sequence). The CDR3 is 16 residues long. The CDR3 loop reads CAWSVPSGRAADTQYF. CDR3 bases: TGTGCCTGGAGTGTCCCTAGCGGGAGGGCTGCAGATACGCAGTATTTT.

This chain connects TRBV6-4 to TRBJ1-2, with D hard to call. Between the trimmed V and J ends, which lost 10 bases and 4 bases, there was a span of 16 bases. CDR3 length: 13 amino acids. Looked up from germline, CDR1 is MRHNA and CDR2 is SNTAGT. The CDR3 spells CATMEVPRYGYTF. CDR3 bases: TGTGCCACCATGGAGGTCCCACGCTATGGCTACACCTTC.

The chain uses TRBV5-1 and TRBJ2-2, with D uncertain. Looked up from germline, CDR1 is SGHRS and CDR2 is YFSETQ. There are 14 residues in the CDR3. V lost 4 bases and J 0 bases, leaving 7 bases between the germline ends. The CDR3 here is CASSADPNTGELFF. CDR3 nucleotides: TGCGCCAGCAGCGCAGACCCGAACACCGGGGAGCTGTTTTTT.

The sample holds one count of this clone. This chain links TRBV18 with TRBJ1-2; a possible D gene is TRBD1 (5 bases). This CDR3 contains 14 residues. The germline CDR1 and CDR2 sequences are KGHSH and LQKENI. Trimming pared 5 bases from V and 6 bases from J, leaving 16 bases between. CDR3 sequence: CASSTNGQGDGYTF. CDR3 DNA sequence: TGTGCCAGCTCAACCAACGGCCAGGGTGATGGCTACACCTTC.

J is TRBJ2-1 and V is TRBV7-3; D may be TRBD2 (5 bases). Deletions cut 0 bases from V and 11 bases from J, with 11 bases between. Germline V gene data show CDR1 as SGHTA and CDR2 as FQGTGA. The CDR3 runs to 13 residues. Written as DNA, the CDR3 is TGTGCCAGCAGCTTAACGTTCGCGGGCCAGCAGTTCTTC. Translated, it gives CASSLTFAGQQFF.

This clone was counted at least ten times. The CDR3 reads CASRAGNSPLHF. The CDR3 bases are TGTGCCAGCAGGGCGGGGAATTCACCCCTCCACTTT. J is TRBJ1-6 and V is TRBV6-5; D gene unclear. Between the trimmed V and J ends, which lost 6 bases and 7 bases, there was a span of 7 bases. Germline CDR1 MNHEY, CDR2 SVGAGI. The CDR3 has 12 residues.

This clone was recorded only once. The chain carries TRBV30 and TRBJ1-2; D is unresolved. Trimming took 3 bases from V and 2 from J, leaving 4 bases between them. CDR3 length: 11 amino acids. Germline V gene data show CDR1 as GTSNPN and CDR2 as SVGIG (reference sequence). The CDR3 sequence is CAWRLNYGYTF. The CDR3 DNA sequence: TGTGCCTGGAGGTTGAACTATGGCTACACCTTC.

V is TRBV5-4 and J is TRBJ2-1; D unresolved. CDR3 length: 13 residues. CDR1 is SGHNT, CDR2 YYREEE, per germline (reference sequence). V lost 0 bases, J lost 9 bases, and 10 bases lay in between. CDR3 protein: CASSLEGPSEQFF. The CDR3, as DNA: TGTGCCAGCAGCTTGGAAGGGCCGAGTGAGCAGTTCTTC.

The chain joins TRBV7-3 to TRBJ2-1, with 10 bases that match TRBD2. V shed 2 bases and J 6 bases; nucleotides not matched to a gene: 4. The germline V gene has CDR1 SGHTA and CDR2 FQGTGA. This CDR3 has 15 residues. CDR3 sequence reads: CASSLVLAGPNEQFF. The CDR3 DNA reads TGTGCCAGCAGCTTAGTACTAGCGGGGCCCAATGAGCAGTTCTTC.

Written as DNA, the CDR3 is TGTGCCAGCAGCTTAGCGCTCCTAAGCACAGATACGCAGTATTTT. Residues: CASSLALLSTDTQYF. The genes are TRBV7-9 and TRBJ2-3; no reliable D call. The CDR3 contains 15 residues. Germline CDR1 reads SEHNR; CDR2 reads FQNEAQ (reference sequence). Trimming pared 0 bases from V and 0 bases from J, leaving 7 bases between.

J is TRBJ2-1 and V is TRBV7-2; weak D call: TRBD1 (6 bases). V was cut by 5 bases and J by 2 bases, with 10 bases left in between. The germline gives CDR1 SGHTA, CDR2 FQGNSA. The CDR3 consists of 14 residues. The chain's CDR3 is CASSRTATYNEQFF. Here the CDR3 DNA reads TGTGCCAGCAGCAGGACAGCAACCTACAATGAGCAGTTCTTC.

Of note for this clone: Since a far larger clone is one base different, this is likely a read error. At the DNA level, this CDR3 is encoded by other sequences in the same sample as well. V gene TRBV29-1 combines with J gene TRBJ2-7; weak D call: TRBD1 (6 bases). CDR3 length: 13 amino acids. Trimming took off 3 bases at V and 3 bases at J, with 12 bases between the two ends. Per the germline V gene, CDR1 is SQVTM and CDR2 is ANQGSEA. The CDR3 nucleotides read TGCAGCGTTGACAAGCGAGGGGGCTACGAGCAGTACTTC. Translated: CSVDKRGGYEQYF.

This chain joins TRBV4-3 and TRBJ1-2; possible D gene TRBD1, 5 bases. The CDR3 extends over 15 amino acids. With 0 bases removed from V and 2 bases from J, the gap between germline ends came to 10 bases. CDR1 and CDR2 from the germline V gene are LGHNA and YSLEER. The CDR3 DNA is TGCGCCAGCAGCCAAGACCCCGACAGCAACTATGGCTACACCTTC. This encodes CASSQDPDSNYGYTF.

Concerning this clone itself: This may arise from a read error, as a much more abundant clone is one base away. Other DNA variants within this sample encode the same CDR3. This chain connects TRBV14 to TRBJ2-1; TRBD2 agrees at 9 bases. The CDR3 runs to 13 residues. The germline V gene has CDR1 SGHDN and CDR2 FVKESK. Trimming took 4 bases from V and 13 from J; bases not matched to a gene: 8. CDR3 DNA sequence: TGTGCCAGCAGCCCCGGGGCTAGCGGGGACCAGTTCTTC. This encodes CASSPGASGDQFF. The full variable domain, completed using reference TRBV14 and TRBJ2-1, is EAGVTQFPSHSVIEKGQTVTLRCDPISGHDNLYWYRRVMGKEIKFLLHFVKESKQDESGMPNNRFLAERTGGTYSTLKVQPAELEDSGVYFCASSPGASGDQFFGPGTRLTVL.

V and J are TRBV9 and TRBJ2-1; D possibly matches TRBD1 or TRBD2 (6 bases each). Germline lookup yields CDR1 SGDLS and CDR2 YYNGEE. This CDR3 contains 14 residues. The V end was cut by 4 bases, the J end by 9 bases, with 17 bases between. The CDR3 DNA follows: TGTGCCAGCAGCAGAACTACGGGGGCCTCTGAGCAGTTCTTC. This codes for CASSRTTGASEQFF.

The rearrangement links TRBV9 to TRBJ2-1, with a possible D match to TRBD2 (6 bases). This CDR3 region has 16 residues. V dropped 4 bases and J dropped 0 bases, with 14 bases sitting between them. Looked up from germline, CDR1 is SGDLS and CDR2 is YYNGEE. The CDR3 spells CASSPVAESSYNEQFF. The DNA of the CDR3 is TGTGCCAGCAGCCCCGTAGCGGAAAGCTCCTACAATGAGCAGTTCTTC.

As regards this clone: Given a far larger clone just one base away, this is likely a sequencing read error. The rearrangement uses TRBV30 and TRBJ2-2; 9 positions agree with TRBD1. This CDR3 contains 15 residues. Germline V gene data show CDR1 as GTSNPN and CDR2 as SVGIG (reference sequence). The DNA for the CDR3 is TGTGCCTGGAGTGTACCCCAACAGGGGGCCGGGGAGCCGTTTTTT. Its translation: CAWSVPQQGAGEPFF.

The CDR3 DNA follows: TGTGCCAGTTTATTCGCAGTGGCTACCGGGGAGCTGTTTTTT. Translation: CASLFAVATGELFF. The chain employs TRBV28 and TRBJ2-2, with unresolved D. From germline, CDR1 is MDHEN and CDR2 SYDVKM. There are 14 residues in the CDR3. V shed 9 bases and J shed 5 bases, with 16 bases lying between them.

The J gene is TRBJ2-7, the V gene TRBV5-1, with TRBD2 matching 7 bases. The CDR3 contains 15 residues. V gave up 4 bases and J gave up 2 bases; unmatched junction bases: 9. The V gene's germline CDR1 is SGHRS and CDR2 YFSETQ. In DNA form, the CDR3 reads TGCGCCAGCAGCCCGGGGGAGGGTGGGACCTACGAGCAGTACTTC. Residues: CASSPGEGGTYEQYF.

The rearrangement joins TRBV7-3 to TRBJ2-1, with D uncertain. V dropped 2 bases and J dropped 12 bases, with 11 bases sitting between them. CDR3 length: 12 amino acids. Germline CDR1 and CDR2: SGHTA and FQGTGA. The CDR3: CASSLGSTGQFF. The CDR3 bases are TGTGCCAGCAGCTTAGGGTCCACTGGGCAGTTCTTC.

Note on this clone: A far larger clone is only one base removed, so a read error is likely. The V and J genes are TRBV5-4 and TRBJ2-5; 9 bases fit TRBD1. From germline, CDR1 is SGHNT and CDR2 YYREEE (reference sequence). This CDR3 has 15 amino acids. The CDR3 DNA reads TGTGCCAGCAGCCTGCGGACAGGGGAGGTAGAGATCCAGTACTTC. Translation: CASSLRTGEVEIQYF.

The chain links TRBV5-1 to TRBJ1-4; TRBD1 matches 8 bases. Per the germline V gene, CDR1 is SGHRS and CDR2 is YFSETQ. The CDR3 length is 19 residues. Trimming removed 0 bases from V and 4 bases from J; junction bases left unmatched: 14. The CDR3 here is CASSLVSLGGQGFNEKLFF. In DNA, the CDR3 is TGCGCCAGCAGCTTGGTCTCGCTTGGAGGACAGGGTTTTAATGAAAAACTGTTTTTT.